One and the same sample provided the 27 T cell receptor beta chains below, sequenced in a study of tumor and adjacent non-tumor tissue in lung cancer. RNA was extracted from bulk tissue without any cell sorting. More than 3 cm separated this lung sample from the edge of the tumor. A modified ARM-PCR protocol with three rounds of nested PCR amplified TCRbeta. TCRdb reprocessed the multiplex PCR reads via MiXCR and lists one record per CDR3 protein. Among 90,000 to 100,000 distinct CDR3 sequences listed, about 80% were seen once. Sample: distant non-tumor lung tissue. These receptors originate from a man between 60 and 75 years old with small cell lung cancer.

The DNA of the CDR3 is TGCAGCGTTGGACAGGGGGCGAGCTCCTACAATGAGCAGTTCTTC. Its translation: CSVGQGASSYNEQFF. V gene TRBV29-1 combines with J gene TRBJ2-1, with 10 bases that match TRBD1. With 4 bases clipped from V and 0 bases from J, the junction kept 3 bases outside the gene matches. Germline values: CDR1 SQVTM, CDR2 ANQGSEA. CDR3 size: 15 residues.

Points on this clonotype: One junction end does not reproduce the germline sequence, and a read error may be involved. The chain is built from TRBV4-1 and TRBJ1-1; TRBD1 might be the D (5 bases). The CDR3 has 15 amino acids. CDR1 is MGHRA and CDR2 is YSYEKL in the germline V gene. CDR3 bases: TGCGCCAACAGCCAAGTTCCAGGGCCTGACACTGAAGCTTTCTTT. It translates to CANSQVPGPDTEAFF.

Comment on this clonotype: Since the CDR3 does not end with the conserved phenylalanine or tryptophan, this likely comes from a read error. The V call is TRBV6-5, the J call TRBJ2-1; tentative D call: TRBD2 (6 bases). CDR3 length equals 15 residues. Germline V gives CDR1 MNHEY, CDR2 SVGAGI. This CDR3 reads CATSYSGGAGNEQFS. The CDR3 DNA is TGTGCCACCAGTTACTCTGGGGGAGCGGGTAATGAGCAGTTCTCC.

As to this clonotype: At one end the junction does not follow the germline gene, possibly because of a read error. The chain carries TRBV5-1 and TRBJ2-4, with 9 bases that match TRBD1. This CDR3 spans 15 amino acids. Germline V gives CDR1 SGHRS, CDR2 YFSETQ. The CDR3 sequence is CANSLQGARVDIQYF. The CDR3 DNA reads TGCGCCAACAGCTTACAGGGGGCGCGAGTGGACATTCAGTACTTC. Based on the CDR3 plus reference TRBV5-1 and TRBJ2-4, the full variable domain is KAGVTQTPRYLIKTRGQQVTLSCSPISGHRSVSWYQQTPGQGLQFLFEYFSETQRNKGNFPGRFSGRQFSNSRSEMNVSTLELGDSALYLCANSLQGARVDIQYFGAGTRLSVL.

Remarks on this clonotype: In this CDR3 the conserved last residue, phenylalanine or tryptophan, is missing, so a read error is likely. Because the CDR3's place on the DNA is in doubt, the DNA is left out and the CDR3 is given as listed by TCRdb. The chain employs TRBV4-1 and TRBJ1-2. CDR1 MGHRA and CDR2 YSYEKL come from the germline V gene. The CDR3 is 13 residues long, counting both termini. The CDR3 sequence is CASSQDGNYDYTV.

The J gene is TRBJ2-7, the V gene TRBV6-5, with TRBD1 as a possible D gene (6 bases). Germline-derived CDR1 and CDR2 are MNHEY and SVGAGI. V lost 9 bases, J lost 5 bases, and 29 bases lay in between. The CDR3 extends over 17 amino acids. CDR3 DNA: TGTGCCAGGAGTCGCCATCCCTCCTCAGGGGACATTGACGAGCAGTACTTC. Protein product: CARSRHPSSGDIDEQYF.

Concerning this clonotype itself: The junction differs from germline at one of its ends, possibly a read error. The chain links TRBV6-5 to TRBJ1-4; the match to TRBD1 covers 9 bases. The germline gives CDR1 MNHEY, CDR2 SVGAGI. There are 15 residues in the CDR3. CDR3 DNA: TGTGCCAGCATTGACCCCGGGACAGGGTCGGAAAAACTTTTTTTT. Translation gives CASIDPGTGSEKLFF.

About this clonotype: A much larger clone is a single base away; this may be a read error. This rearrangement joins TRBV6-5 to TRBJ2-2; no clear D gene. Germline V gene data show CDR1 as MNHEY and CDR2 as SVGAGI. There are 14 residues in the CDR3. Written as DNA, the CDR3 is TGTGCCAGCAGTTACTCCCTGAACATCGGGGAGCTGTTTTTT. It specifies CASSYSLNIGELFF.

Note on this clonotype: The junction does not match germline at one end; this may be a read error. The V gene is TRBV6-2 or TRBV6-3, the J gene TRBJ1-1; 7 bases agree with TRBD1. The CDR3 is made up of 15 amino acids. Germline loops: CDR1 MNHEY, CDR2 SVGEGT. As DNA, the CDR3 is TGTGACAGCACTGGTCGACAGGGAAGTTCTCCTGAAGCTTTATTT. Its protein is CDSTGRQGSSPEALF.

For this clonotype: One base away lies a much larger clone, so this may be a sequencing read error. The chain links TRBV30 to TRBJ1-4; D call uncertain. The CDR3 runs to 14 residues. The V gene's germline CDR1 is GTSNPN and CDR2 SVGIG (reference sequence). Trimming shortened V by 3 bases and J by 4 bases, and 12 bases separated the two germline ends. In DNA form, the CDR3 reads TGTGCCTGGAGCCACCGGGTGATTAATGAAAAACTGTTTTTT. It codes for CAWSHRVINEKLFF.

The chain combines TRBV11-2 with TRBJ1-3, with D perhaps matching TRBD1 (6 bases). The germline CDR1 and CDR2 sequences are SGHAT and FQNNGV. V was cut by 6 bases and J by 2 bases, with 14 bases left in between. The CDR3 contains 15 residues. CDR3 amino acids: CASRLRGGTGNTIYF. The CDR3, as DNA: TGTGCCAGCAGGTTACGGGGGGGCACTGGAAACACCATATATTTT.

Note on this clonotype: The junction departs from the called germline gene at one end, perhaps through a read error. V is TRBV6-5 and J is TRBJ1-5; D unresolved. Germline CDR1 reads MNHEY; CDR2 reads SVGAGI. This CDR3 has 13 amino acids. CDR3 sequence reads: CANSYRVNQPQLF. As DNA, the CDR3 is TGTGCCAACAGTTACCGAGTTAATCAGCCCCAGCTTTTT.

On this clonotype itself: One end of the junction varies from germline; a read error may be responsible. The genes are TRBV6-1 and TRBJ2-7, with 7 bases identical to TRBD1. Germline CDR1 is MNHNS and CDR2 is SASEGT. The CDR3 is 15 residues long. CDR3 in DNA: TGTGCCTGCAGTGAAAGGGACAGCTACACCTACGTGCAGTACTTC. Protein sequence: CACSERDSYTYVQYF.

The rearrangement joins TRBV5-5 to TRBJ2-1, with 11 positions matching TRBD2. J was trimmed by 7 bases and V by 8 bases; bases with no gene match: 26. Germline CDR1 is SGHKS and CDR2 is YYEKEE (reference sequence). CDR3 length equals 20 residues. The CDR3, as DNA: TGTGCCAGTAAGCCTGGGACTAGCGGAACCCTTTTGTACCGGGAGAATGAGCAGTTCTTC. Translating gives CASKPGTSGTLLYRENEQFF.

This clonotype was found once. Its ends do not fully match the called genes, so a read error is possible. The chain is built from TRBV6-5 and TRBJ2-7; a weak D match, TRBD2 (6 bases). This CDR3 comprises 14 residues. CDR1 is MNHEY, CDR2 SVGAGI, per germline. The CDR3 here is CASKVTGAWGEQYF. CDR3 DNA sequence: TGTGCCAGCAAGGTAACGGGAGCGTGGGGCGAGCAGTATTTC.

On this clonotype: At one end the junction does not follow the germline gene, possibly because of a read error. V and J are TRBV6-5 and TRBJ2-5; tentatively, D is TRBD2 (6 bases). The CDR3 loop spans 14 amino acids. From germline, CDR1 is MNHEY and CDR2 SVGAGI. This chain's CDR3 is CARSSRGTQETRYF. In DNA, the CDR3 is TGTGCCAGGAGTTCTCGGGGGACCCAAGAGACCCGGTACTTC.

This clonotype has just a few counts. This may be a read error: a much more frequent sequence differs by one nucleotide. This chain joins TRBV12-5 and TRBJ2-3; D remains ambiguous. CDR1 LGHNT and CDR2 FRNRAP come from the germline V gene. The CDR3 totals 12 residues. V dropped 1 base and J dropped 4 bases, with 3 bases sitting between them. The CDR3 loop is CASGLGSDTQYF. CDR3 DNA sequence: TGTGCTAGTGGTTTGGGCTCAGATACGCAGTATTTT.

Of note for this clonotype: The missing conserved phenylalanine or tryptophan at the end of this CDR3 makes a read error likely. The chain has TRBV6-6 and TRBJ1-5; D might be TRBD1 (5 bases). The J call is uncertain, as TRBJ2-3 better fits the DNA end. Looked up from germline, CDR1 is MNHNY and CDR2 is SVGAGI (reference sequence). This CDR3 is 13 amino acids long. CDR3 region: CASSFQGGQPQYL. In DNA, the CDR3 is TGTGCCAGCAGTTTCCAGGGTGGGCAGCCCCAGTATTTA.

A single count supports this clonotype. The chain is built from TRBV4-1 and TRBJ2-1; D possibly corresponds to TRBD2 (5 bases). CDR1 is MGHRA and CDR2 is YSYEKL in the germline V gene. Trimming stripped 1 base from V and 6 bases from J, with 19 bases between. The CDR3 runs 17 residues. The CDR3 reads CASSQVGGSVNINEQFF. For the CDR3, the DNA is TGCGCCAGCAGCCAAGTAGGAGGCTCGGTCAATATCAATGAGCAGTTCTTC.

This chain joins TRBV29-1 and TRBJ1-1; no clear D. The germline gives CDR1 SQVTM, CDR2 ANQGSEA. This CDR3 is 10 amino acids long. The CDR3 sequence: CRVSREETFF. Here the CDR3 DNA reads TGCAGGGTTTCGCGAGAGGAAACTTTCTTT.

In the case of this clonotype: A read error may account for a junction end that differs from germline. The chain recombines TRBV12-3 or TRBV12-4 with TRBJ2-5; D unclear. The CDR3 is made up of 13 amino acids. The CDR3 bases are TGTGCCCGCAGTTCTCAATACGGTGAGACCCAGTACTTC. Its protein is CARSSQYGETQYF.

V usage is TRBV2 and J usage is TRBJ2-5, with D perhaps matching TRBD1 (6 bases). Trimming stripped 10 bases from V and 4 bases from J, with 16 bases between. The germline V gene encodes CDR1 SNHLY and CDR2 FYNNEI. The CDR3 has 13 amino acids. As DNA, the CDR3 is TGTGCCAACAGGGTGGACAGCGGAGAGACCCAGTACTTC. Translated, it gives CANRVDSGETQYF. The entire variable domain, with the rest obtained from reference TRBV2 and TRBJ2-5, is as follows: EPEVTQTPSHQVTQMGQEVILRCVPISNHLYFYWYRQILGQKVEFLVSFYNNEISEKSEIFDDQFSVERPDGSNFTLKIRSTKLEDSAMYFCANRVDSGETQYFGPGTRLLVL.

A single count supports this clonotype. One end of the junction fails to match germline, which may point to a read error. The chain is built from TRBV6-1 and TRBJ2-7; unclear D gene. Germline V CDR1 and CDR2: MNHNS, SASEGT. The CDR3 is 15 residues long. In DNA, the CDR3 is TGTACCAGCAGTGAAAGATACAGCCACACCTACGAGCAGTACTTC. It yields the protein CTSSERYSHTYEQYF.

This clonotype was counted a single time. Sequence at one end of the junction differs from germline and may be a read error. This chain joins TRBV12-3 or TRBV12-4 and TRBJ2-5; D perhaps matches TRBD1 (6 bases). CDR3 length: 15 residues. As DNA, the CDR3 is TGCGCCAGCAGTCCCAATAGCGAGGGACAAGAGACCCAGTATTTC. Protein sequence: CASSPNSEGQETQYF.

CDR3 DNA sequence: TGTGCCAGCAGCTTAGCGTGGGACGATGAGCAGTTCTTC. It codes for CASSLAWDDEQFF. J is TRBJ2-1 and V is TRBV11-2; possibly TRBD1 or TRBD2 for D (5 bases each). CDR3 length equals 13 residues. V gave up 1 base and J gave up 8 bases, with 9 bases separating them. The germline V gene has CDR1 SGHAT and CDR2 FQNNGV.

The chain employs TRBV5-5 and TRBJ2-3; D is unresolved. Germline values: CDR1 SGHKS, CDR2 YYEKEE (reference sequence). The CDR3 spans 16 residues. Trimming took 7 bases from V and 0 from J, leaving 18 bases between them. CDR3 nucleotide sequence: TGTGCCAGCCGGCCGCTTCTAGATCCTAGCACAGATACGCAGTATTTT. As protein: CASRPLLDPSTDTQYF.

The V call is TRBV6-2 or TRBV6-3, the J call TRBJ1-3; 9 positions match TRBD1. V shed 5 bases, J shed 10 bases, and the junction held 18 bases outside the gene matches. This CDR3 has 17 residues. CDR1 is MNHEY, CDR2 SVGEGT, per germline. The chain's CDR3 is CASSRQVGPGQGRTIYF. The CDR3 nucleotides are TGTGCCAGCAGTCGACAGGTAGGCCCGGGACAGGGTCGAACCATATATTTT.